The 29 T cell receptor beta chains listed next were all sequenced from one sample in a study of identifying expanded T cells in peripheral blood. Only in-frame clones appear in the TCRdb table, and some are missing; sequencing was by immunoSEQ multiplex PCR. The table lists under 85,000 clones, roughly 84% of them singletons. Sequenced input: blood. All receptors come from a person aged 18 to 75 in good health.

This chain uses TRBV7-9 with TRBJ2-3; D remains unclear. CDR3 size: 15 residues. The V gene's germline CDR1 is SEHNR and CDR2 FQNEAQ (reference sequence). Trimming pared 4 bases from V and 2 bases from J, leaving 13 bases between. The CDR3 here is CASSSHRYPTDTQYF. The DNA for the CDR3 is TGTGCCAGCAGCTCCCATCGGTACCCCACAGATACGCAGTATTTT. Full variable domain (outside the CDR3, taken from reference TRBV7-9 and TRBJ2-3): DTGVSQNPRHKITKRGQNVTFRCDPISEHNRLYWYRQTLGQGPEFLTYFQNEAQLEKSRLLSDRFSAERPKGSFSTLEIQRTEQGDSAMYLCASSSHRYPTDTQYFGPGTRLTVL.

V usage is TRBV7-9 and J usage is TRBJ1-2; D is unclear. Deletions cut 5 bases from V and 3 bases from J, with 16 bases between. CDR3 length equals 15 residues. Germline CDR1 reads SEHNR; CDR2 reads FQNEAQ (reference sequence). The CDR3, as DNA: TGTGCCAGCAGCCCCGGTAGGACGGAAGACTATGGCTACACCTTC. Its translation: CASSPGRTEDYGYTF.

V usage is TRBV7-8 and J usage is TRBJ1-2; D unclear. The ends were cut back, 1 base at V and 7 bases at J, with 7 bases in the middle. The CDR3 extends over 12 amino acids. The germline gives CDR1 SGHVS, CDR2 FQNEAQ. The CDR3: CASSLEIGGYTF. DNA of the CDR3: TGTGCCAGCAGCTTAGAAATAGGTGGCTACACCTTC.

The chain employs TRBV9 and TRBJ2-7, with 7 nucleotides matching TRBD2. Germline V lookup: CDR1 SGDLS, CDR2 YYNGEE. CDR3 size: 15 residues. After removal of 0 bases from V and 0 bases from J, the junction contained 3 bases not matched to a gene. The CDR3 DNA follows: TGTGCCAGCAGCGTAGAGGGGACTACCTCCTACGAGCAGTACTTC. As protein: CASSVEGTTSYEQYF.

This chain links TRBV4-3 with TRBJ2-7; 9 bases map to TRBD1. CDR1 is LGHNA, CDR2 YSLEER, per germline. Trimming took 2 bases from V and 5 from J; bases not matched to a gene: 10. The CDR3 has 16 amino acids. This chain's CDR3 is CASSQYLRDREDEQYF. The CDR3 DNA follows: TGCGCCAGCAGCCAATACCTCCGGGACAGGGAGGACGAGCAGTACTTC.

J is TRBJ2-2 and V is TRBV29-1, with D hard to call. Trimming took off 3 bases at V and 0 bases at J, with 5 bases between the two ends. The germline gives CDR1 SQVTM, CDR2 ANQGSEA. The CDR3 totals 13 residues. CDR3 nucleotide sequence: TGCAGCGTTGACACCTCGAACACCGGGGAGCTGTTTTTT. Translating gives CSVDTSNTGELFF.

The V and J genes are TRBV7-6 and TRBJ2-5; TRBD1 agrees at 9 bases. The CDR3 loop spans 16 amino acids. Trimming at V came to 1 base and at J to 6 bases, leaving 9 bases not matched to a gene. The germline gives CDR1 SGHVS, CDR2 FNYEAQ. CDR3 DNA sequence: TGTGCCAGCAGCTTAGGGGCATGGGACAGGGTAAAGACCCAGTACTTC. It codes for CASSLGAWDRVKTQYF.

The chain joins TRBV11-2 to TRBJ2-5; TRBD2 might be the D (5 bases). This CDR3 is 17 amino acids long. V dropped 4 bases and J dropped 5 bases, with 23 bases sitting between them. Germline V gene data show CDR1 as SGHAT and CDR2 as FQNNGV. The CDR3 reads CASSSRPVGPGGETQYF. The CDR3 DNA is TGTGCCAGCAGCTCCCGCCCGGTAGGCCCCGGCGGGGAGACCCAGTACTTC.

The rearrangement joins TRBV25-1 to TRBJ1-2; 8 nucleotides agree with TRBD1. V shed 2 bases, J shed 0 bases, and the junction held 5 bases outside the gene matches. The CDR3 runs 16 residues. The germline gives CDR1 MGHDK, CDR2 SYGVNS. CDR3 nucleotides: TGTGCCAGCAGTGAAAGGTACAGGGGGGCTAACTATGGCTACACCTTC. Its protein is CASSERYRGANYGYTF.

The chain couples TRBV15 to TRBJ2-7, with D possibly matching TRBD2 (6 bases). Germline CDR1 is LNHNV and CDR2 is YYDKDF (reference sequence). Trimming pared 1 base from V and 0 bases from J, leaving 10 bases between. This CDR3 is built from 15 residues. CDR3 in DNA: TGTGCCACCAGCAGAGGAGGAGGGGTCTCCTACGAGCAGTACTTC. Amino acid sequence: CATSRGGGVSYEQYF.

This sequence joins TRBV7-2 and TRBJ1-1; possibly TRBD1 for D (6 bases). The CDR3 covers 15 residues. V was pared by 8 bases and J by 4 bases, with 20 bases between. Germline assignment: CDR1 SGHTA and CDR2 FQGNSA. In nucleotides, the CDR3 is TGTGCCAGCCTGATAAACAGGGTAGGGTCCACTGAAGCTTTCTTT. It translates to CASLINRVGSTEAFF.

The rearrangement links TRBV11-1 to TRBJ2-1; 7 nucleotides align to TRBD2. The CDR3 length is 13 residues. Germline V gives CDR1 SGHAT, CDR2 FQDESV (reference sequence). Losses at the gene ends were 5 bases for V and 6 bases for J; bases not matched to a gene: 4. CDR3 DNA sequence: TGTGCCAGCAGCCCTAGCGGTGGCAATGAGCAGTTCTTC. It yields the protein CASSPSGGNEQFF.

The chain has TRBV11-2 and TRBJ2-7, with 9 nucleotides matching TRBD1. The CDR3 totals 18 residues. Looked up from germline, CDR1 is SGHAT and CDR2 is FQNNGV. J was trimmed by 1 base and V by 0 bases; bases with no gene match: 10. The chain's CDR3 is CASSLDGTGGGVSYEQYF. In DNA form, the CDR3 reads TGTGCCAGCAGCTTAGATGGTACAGGGGGCGGGGTGTCCTACGAGCAGTACTTC.

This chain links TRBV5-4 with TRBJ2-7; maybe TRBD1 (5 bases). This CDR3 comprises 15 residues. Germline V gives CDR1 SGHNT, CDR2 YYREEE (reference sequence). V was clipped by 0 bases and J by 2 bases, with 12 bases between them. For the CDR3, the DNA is TGTGCCAGCAGCTTGGAAACAGGAAGAACCTACGAGCAGTACTTC. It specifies CASSLETGRTYEQYF.

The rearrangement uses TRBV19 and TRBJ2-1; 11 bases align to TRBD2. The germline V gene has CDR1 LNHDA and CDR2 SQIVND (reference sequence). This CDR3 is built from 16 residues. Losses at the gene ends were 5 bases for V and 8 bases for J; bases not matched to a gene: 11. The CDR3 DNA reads TGTGCCAGTAGTTGGACTAGCGGGTCCAGGGGGGATGAGCAGTTCTTC. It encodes CASSWTSGSRGDEQFF.

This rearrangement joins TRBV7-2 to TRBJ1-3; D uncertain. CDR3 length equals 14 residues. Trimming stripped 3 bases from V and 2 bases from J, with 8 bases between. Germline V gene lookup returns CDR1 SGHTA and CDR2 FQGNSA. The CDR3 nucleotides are TGTGCCAGCAGCTTTAGGGCAGCTGGAAACACCATATATTTT. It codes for CASSFRAAGNTIYF.

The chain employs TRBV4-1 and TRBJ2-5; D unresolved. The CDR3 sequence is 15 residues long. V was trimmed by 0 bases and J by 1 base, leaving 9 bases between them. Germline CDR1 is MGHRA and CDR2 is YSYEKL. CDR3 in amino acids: CASSQELRLQETQYF. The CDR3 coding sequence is TGCGCCAGCAGCCAAGAACTGAGGCTCCAAGAGACCCAGTACTTC.

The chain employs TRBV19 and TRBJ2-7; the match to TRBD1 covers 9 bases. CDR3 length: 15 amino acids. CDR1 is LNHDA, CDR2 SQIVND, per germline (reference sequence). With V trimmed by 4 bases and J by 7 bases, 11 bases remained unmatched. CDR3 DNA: TGTGCCAGTAGTAATCGGGGACAGGGCACGGATGAGCAGTACTTC. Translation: CASSNRGQGTDEQYF.

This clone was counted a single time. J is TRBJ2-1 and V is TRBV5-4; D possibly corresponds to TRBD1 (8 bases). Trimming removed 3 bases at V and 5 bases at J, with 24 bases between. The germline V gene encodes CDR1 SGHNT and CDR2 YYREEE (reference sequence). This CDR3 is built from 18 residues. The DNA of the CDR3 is TGTGCCAGCAGCTCCGGACAGGGTTGGCTAGCGGAGAACAATGAGCAGTTCTTC. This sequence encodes CASSSGQGWLAENNEQFF.

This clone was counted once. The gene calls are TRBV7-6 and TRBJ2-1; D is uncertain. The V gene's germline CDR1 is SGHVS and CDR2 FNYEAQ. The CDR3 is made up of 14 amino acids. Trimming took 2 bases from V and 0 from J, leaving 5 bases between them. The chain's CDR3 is CASSLLSSYNEQFF. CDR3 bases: TGTGCCAGCAGCTTATTGAGCTCCTACAATGAGCAGTTCTTC.

CDR3 loop: CASSVESFNTGELFF. In DNA, the CDR3 is TGTGCCAGCAGCGTAGAATCTTTTAACACCGGGGAGCTGTTTTTT. V gene TRBV9 combines with J gene TRBJ2-2, with D uncertain. Looked up from germline, CDR1 is SGDLS and CDR2 is YYNGEE. With 0 bases removed from V and 2 bases from J, the gap between germline ends came to 8 bases. The CDR3 covers 15 residues.

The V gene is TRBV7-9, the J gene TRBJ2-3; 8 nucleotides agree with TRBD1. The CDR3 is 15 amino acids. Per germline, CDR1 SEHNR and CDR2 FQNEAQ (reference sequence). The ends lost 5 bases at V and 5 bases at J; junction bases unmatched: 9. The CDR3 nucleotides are TGTGCCAGCAGCAACCGGGACAGGCCCTTAGATACGCAGTATTTT. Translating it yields CASSNRDRPLDTQYF.

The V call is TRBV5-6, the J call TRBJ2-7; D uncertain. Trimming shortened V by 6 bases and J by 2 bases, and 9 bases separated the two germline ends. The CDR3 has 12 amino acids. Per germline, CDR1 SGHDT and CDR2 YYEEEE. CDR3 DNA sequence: TGTGCCAGCACCCGCGACACCTACGAGCAGTACTTC. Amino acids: CASTRDTYEQYF.

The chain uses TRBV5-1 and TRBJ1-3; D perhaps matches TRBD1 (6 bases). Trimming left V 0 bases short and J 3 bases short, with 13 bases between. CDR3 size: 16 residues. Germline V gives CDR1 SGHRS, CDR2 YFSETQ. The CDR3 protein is CASSLDGTMGGNTIYF. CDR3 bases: TGCGCCAGCAGCTTGGATGGGACAATGGGTGGAAACACCATATATTTT.

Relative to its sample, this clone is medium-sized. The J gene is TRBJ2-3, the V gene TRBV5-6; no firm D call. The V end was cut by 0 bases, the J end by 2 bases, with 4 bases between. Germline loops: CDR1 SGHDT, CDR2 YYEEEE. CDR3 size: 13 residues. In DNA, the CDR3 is TGTGCCAGCAGCTTGGGCCACACAGATACGCAGTATTTT. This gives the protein CASSLGHTDTQYF.

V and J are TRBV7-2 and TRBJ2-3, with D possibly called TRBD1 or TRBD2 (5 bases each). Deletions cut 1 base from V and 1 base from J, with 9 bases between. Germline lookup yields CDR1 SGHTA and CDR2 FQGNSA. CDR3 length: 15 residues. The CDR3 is CASSLVSGRTDTQYF. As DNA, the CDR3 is TGTGCCAGCAGCTTAGTATCGGGACGCACAGATACGCAGTATTTT.

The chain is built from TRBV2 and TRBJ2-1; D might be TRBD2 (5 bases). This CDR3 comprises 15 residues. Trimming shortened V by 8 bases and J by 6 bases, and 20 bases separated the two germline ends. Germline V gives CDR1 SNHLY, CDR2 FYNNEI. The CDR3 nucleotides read TGTGCCAGCCTAGAGGGTAGGGCCCTGGGCAATGAGCAGTTCTTC. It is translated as CASLEGRALGNEQFF.

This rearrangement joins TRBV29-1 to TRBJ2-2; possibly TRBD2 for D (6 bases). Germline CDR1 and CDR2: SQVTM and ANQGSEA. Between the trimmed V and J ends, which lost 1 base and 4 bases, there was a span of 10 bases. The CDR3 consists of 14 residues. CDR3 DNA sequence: TGCAGCGTTGAAGTGGGGGGACTCACCGGGGAGCTGTTTTTT. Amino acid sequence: CSVEVGGLTGELFF.

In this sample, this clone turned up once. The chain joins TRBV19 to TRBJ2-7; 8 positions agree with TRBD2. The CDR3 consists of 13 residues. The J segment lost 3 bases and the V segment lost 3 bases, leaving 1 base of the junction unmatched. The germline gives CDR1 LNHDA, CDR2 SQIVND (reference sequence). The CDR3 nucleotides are TGTGCCAGTAGTATTCGGGGGGGCTACGAGCAGTACTTC. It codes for CASSIRGGYEQYF. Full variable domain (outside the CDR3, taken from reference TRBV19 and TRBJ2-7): DGGITQSPKYLFRKEGQNVTLSCEQNLNHDAMYWYRQDPGQGLRLIYYSQIVNDFQKGDIAEGYSVSREKKESFPLTVTSAQKNPTAFYLCASSIRGGYEQYFGPGTRLTVT.